The 7 T cell receptor beta chains below all came from one sample that was sequenced in a study of T cell responses to AZD1222 COVID-19 vaccine. Using immunoSEQ multiplex PCR, the repertoire was profiled, and TCRdb retains in-frame clones only, with some absent. The sample lists roughly 150,000 clones, about 90% seen once, with 3.8% in the top ten. This specimen consisted of peripheral blood, obtained 28 days after the second AZD1222 dose. The origin of the receptors is an adult who received the AZD1222 COVID-19 vaccine.

V usage is TRBV11-2 and J usage is TRBJ1-2, with 10 bases fitting TRBD1. V trimming: 5 bases; J trimming: 8 bases; junction bases outside the gene matches: 8. There are 14 residues in the CDR3. The V gene's germline CDR1 is SGHAT and CDR2 FQNNGV. CDR3 amino acids: CASSPGTGAMGYTF. For the CDR3, the DNA is TGTGCCAGCAGCCCGGGGACAGGGGCTATGGGCTACACCTTC.

This clone occurred a few times. The chain recombines TRBV24-1 with TRBJ2-1; unclear D gene. Germline V gene data show CDR1 as KGHDR and CDR2 as SFDVKD. The CDR3 loop spans 17 amino acids. Between the trimmed V and J ends, which lost 4 bases and 0 bases, there was a span of 15 bases. This chain's CDR3 is CATSEDTTGSSYNEQFF. In DNA, the CDR3 is TGTGCCACCAGTGAGGATACTACCGGGTCCTCCTACAATGAGCAGTTCTTC.

The chain links TRBV7-2 to TRBJ2-7; D is ambiguous. With 5 bases removed from V and 3 bases from J, the gap between germline ends came to 8 bases. Germline V gene data show CDR1 as SGHTA and CDR2 as FQGNSA. The CDR3 has 12 amino acids. The CDR3 region is CASSRTDYEQYF. The CDR3 region has the DNA TGTGCCAGCAGCCGTACAGACTACGAGCAGTACTTC.

The V and J genes are TRBV29-1 and TRBJ1-1, with D unclear. Germline CDR1 is SQVTM and CDR2 is ANQGSEA. The CDR3 totals 11 residues. Trimming stripped 4 bases from V and 4 bases from J, with 7 bases between. The CDR3: CSVVEGTEAFF. As DNA, the CDR3 is TGCAGCGTTGTGGAGGGCACTGAAGCTTTCTTT.

This clone was seen once. The chain recombines TRBV19 with TRBJ1-2; no clear D gene. Trimming pared 7 bases from V and 0 bases from J, leaving 12 bases between. The CDR3 runs to 14 residues. Germline CDR1 is LNHDA and CDR2 is SQIVND (reference sequence). CDR3 sequence reads: CASIFSGTNYGYTF. CDR3 nucleotide sequence: TGTGCCAGTATATTCTCGGGGACTAACTATGGCTACACCTTC.

This clone was observed a single time. The chain employs TRBV4-2 and TRBJ2-7; 7 bases align to TRBD1. The CDR3 extends over 16 amino acids. CDR1 is LGHNA and CDR2 is YNFKEQ in the germline V gene. V shed 3 bases, J shed 0 bases, and the junction held 8 bases outside the gene matches. The CDR3 nucleotides are TGTGCCAGCAGCCATCCGGGACAGCAGTCCTCCTACGAGCAGTACTTC. Its translation is CASSHPGQQSSYEQYF.

The rearrangement uses TRBV19 and TRBJ2-7; a weak D match, TRBD2 (6 bases). CDR3 length: 12 amino acids. Looked up from germline, CDR1 is LNHDA and CDR2 is SQIVND (reference sequence). V was pared by 8 bases and J by 6 bases, with 14 bases between. In nucleotides, the CDR3 is TGTGCCAGTTACGGGACGCGGGGCGAGCAGTACTTC. This translates into CASYGTRGEQYF.